This T cell receptor (beta chain) was observed in a study of PD-1 blockade in classical Hodgkin lymphoma. Worth noting for this clone: The target antigen is unknown.

General study points: Nivolumab starters within 1 year of ASCT were excluded. Reported baseline diversity: healthy donors highest, relapsed/refractory patients lowest. Repertoires differed for reasons still undefined, possibly disease activity or prior therapy. The study found complete responders had baseline diversity similar to newly diagnosed patients.

Measured with immunoSEQ multiplex PCR; TCRdb has only the in-frame clones, and not every one. The table shows about 96,000 clones, with about 92% occurring only once. Trimming shortened V by 1 base and J by 6 bases, and 16 bases separated the two germline ends. Germline V CDR1 and CDR2: MGHRA, YSYEKL. The CDR3 spans 16 residues. As to time point: cycle 4 day 1 (C4D1), after 5 to 7 weeks of nivolumab. The patients all showed relapse after autologous stem cell transplantation, while their brentuximab vedotin exposure varied. The source is a human donor with classical Hodgkin lymphoma. The source material was peripheral blood mononuclear cells (PBMCs), sampled before the fourth cycle of nivolumab. The genes are TRBV4-1 and TRBJ2-1; the D is unclear. The CDR3 region has the DNA TGCGCCAGCAGCCAAGTTGACCTAGGCTTTTCCAATGAGCAGTTCTTC. It specifies CASSQVDLGFSNEQFF.